Listed here are 22 T cell receptor beta chains from one sample, sequenced in a study of PD-1 blockade in classical Hodgkin lymphoma (dated by TCRdb to the early 2020s). In the paper's terms, the time point label means: cycle 2 day 1 (C2D1) of nivolumab. All trial patients had relapsed after autologous stem cell transplantation, with cohorts A, B and C differing in prior brentuximab vedotin exposure. The protocol used for the library was the immunoSEQ multiplex PCR assay. This is the immuneACCESS table as TCRdb keeps it, with only in-frame sequences that have V and J called. A part of the clones is gone; compared with another copy, unresolved V genes explain less than half, and the rest is unexplained. This sample comprises more than 70,000 clones, 92% of them detected only once. Clones ranked in the top ten supply around 2.4% of the sample. The sequenced sample was peripheral blood mononuclear cells (PBMCs), obtained before the second cycle of nivolumab. Receptors originate from a human donor with classical Hodgkin lymphoma.

V gene TRBV28 combines with J gene TRBJ1-1; a weak D match, TRBD1 (5 bases). Germline values: CDR1 MDHEN, CDR2 SYDVKM. This CDR3 is 17 amino acids long. Trimming cost V 0 bases and J 0 bases, with 14 bases left between them. CDR3 region: CASSLWFGPDMNTEAFF. Here the CDR3 DNA reads TGTGCCAGCAGTTTATGGTTTGGACCGGACATGAACACTGAAGCTTTCTTT.

V is TRBV7-6 and J is TRBJ1-3; 7 bases map to TRBD1. This CDR3 comprises 15 residues. The trim removed 4 bases at V and 3 bases at J, leaving 6 bases unmatched. The V gene's germline CDR1 is SGHVS and CDR2 FNYEAQ. This chain's CDR3 is CASSSRTGYGNTIYF. The DNA for the CDR3 is TGTGCCAGCAGCTCCCGGACAGGCTATGGAAACACCATATATTTT.

The gene calls are TRBV30 and TRBJ1-5, with D possibly TRBD1 on 6 matching bases. V shed 5 bases and J shed 11 bases, with 25 bases lying between them. The CDR3 contains 15 residues. The V gene's germline CDR1 is GTSNPN and CDR2 SVGIG (reference sequence). The CDR3 bases are TGTGCCTGGTCAGATGGACAGCCTTCCCTAGGAGCCCAGCATTTT. Translation: CAWSDGQPSLGAQHF.

The chain has TRBV30 and TRBJ2-7; 9 nucleotides align to TRBD1. The CDR3 spans 17 residues. Germline assignment: CDR1 GTSNPN and CDR2 SVGIG (reference sequence). V was clipped by 4 bases and J by 2 bases; unmatched bases: 15. This CDR3 is CAWNRDREALAPYEQYF. The CDR3 DNA follows: TGTGCCTGGAACCGGGACAGGGAAGCCCTAGCTCCCTACGAGCAGTACTTC.

This clone was observed a handful of times. The J gene is TRBJ1-1, the V gene TRBV28, with 9 bases lining up with TRBD1. The ends lost 2 bases at V and 6 bases at J; junction bases unmatched: 4. Looked up from germline, CDR1 is MDHEN and CDR2 is SYDVKM. The CDR3 extends over 14 amino acids. The CDR3 DNA reads TGTGCCAGCAGTTTACGGACAGGGGTGGCTGAAGCTTTCTTT. Its protein product is CASSLRTGVAEAFF.

The chain carries TRBV28 and TRBJ2-5; 8 positions agree with TRBD1. CDR1 MDHEN and CDR2 SYDVKM come from the germline V gene. Trimming took 4 bases from V and 5 from J; bases not matched to a gene: 6. The CDR3 totals 14 residues. This CDR3 is CASSSQGALETQYF. The CDR3 DNA reads TGTGCCAGCAGTTCTCAGGGGGCGCTTGAGACCCAGTACTTC.

V usage is TRBV21-1 and J usage is TRBJ1-5; the table's D call of TRBD1 was not tested on the DNA. TRBV21-1 is given as a pseudogene. This CDR3 has 16 amino acids. In DNA, the CDR3 is TGTGCCAGCAGCAAAGAGGGACAGGGAGGCAATCAGCCCCAGCATTTT. It encodes CASSKEGQGGNQPQHF.

About this clone itself: The identical CDR3 is also encoded by other nucleotide sequences in the sample. V is TRBV11-2 and J is TRBJ1-1; D not certain. V was cut by 5 bases and J by 1 base, with 2 bases left in between. Germline CDR1 is SGHAT and CDR2 is FQNNGV. The CDR3 has 11 amino acids. CDR3 bases: TGTGCCAGCAGCCCGAACACTGAAGCTTTCTTT. Protein product: CASSPNTEAFF. Full variable domain (missing parts from reference TRBV11-2 and TRBJ1-1): EAGVAQSPRYKIIEKRQSVAFWCNPISGHATLYWYQQILGQGPKLLIQFQNNGVVDDSQLPKDRFSAERLKGVDSTLKIQPAKLEDSAVYLCASSPNTEAFFGQGTRLTVV.

CDR3 loop: CATVLGAEGYTF. In nucleotides, the CDR3 is TGTGCCACCGTCTTGGGGGCCGAAGGCTACACCTTC. The chain joins TRBV2 to TRBJ1-2; a possible D gene is TRBD1 (6 bases). The CDR3 runs 12 residues. Trimming pared 10 bases from V and 8 bases from J, leaving 17 bases between. Germline-derived CDR1 and CDR2 are SNHLY and FYNNEI.

This chain links TRBV7-9 with TRBJ2-5; D remains unclear. V was cut by 8 bases and J by 5 bases, with 9 bases left in between. Germline lookup yields CDR1 SEHNR and CDR2 FQNEAQ (reference sequence). The CDR3 is 11 amino acids. CDR3: CASERLETQYF. For the CDR3, the DNA is TGTGCCAGCGAGAGGTTGGAGACCCAGTACTTC.

The chain carries TRBV9 and TRBJ2-5; 11 bases align to TRBD2. CDR1 SGDLS and CDR2 YYNGEE come from the germline V gene. Trimming at V came to 3 bases and at J to 5 bases, leaving 9 bases not matched to a gene. The CDR3 has 16 amino acids. The CDR3 region has the DNA TGTGCCAGCAGCGCGATAGCGGGGGGGGGACGTGAGACCCAGTACTTC. This gives the protein CASSAIAGGGRETQYF.

This clone was counted a single time. CDR3 in amino acids: CASSLLGPVEQYF. The CDR3 nucleotides read TGTGCCAGCAGTTTATTGGGCCCTGTCGAGCAGTACTTC. The chain is built from TRBV27 and TRBJ2-7; D is unclear. The ends were cut back, 1 base at V and 6 bases at J, with 10 bases in the middle. The CDR3 is 13 amino acids. Germline CDR1 reads MNHEY; CDR2 reads SMNVEV (reference sequence).

V gene TRBV6-1 combines with J gene TRBJ2-1; a weak D match, TRBD2 (5 bases). The CDR3 consists of 11 residues. CDR1 is MNHNS, CDR2 SASEGT, per germline. The V gene lost 8 bases and the J gene lost 9 bases, with 11 bases spanning the gap. CDR3 sequence reads: CASYTGGEQFF. CDR3 in DNA: TGTGCCAGCTACACCGGAGGTGAGCAGTTCTTC.

V usage is TRBV9 and J usage is TRBJ1-4; 7 positions match TRBD1. Germline assignment: CDR1 SGDLS and CDR2 YYNGEE. CDR3 length equals 12 residues. After removal of 8 bases from V and 6 bases from J, the junction contained 4 bases not matched to a gene. CDR3 DNA sequence: TGTGCCAGTGGAGGGGGCGATGAAAAACTGTTTTTT. This codes for CASGGGDEKLFF.

The chain uses TRBV27 and TRBJ1-2; tentative D call: TRBD1 (6 bases). CDR3 length equals 13 residues. Germline V gives CDR1 MNHEY, CDR2 SMNVEV (reference sequence). Trimming pared 5 bases from V and 8 bases from J, leaving 15 bases between. DNA for the CDR3: TGTGCCAGCAGTACCAGGGGAATATCCGGCTACACCTTC. This translates into CASSTRGISGYTF.

The J gene is TRBJ2-1, the V gene TRBV30, with 7 bases fitting TRBD2. From germline, CDR1 is GTSNPN and CDR2 SVGIG (reference sequence). Unmatched junction bases numbered 14, after V lost 2 bases and J lost 7 bases. There are 16 residues in the CDR3. The CDR3 DNA follows: TGTGCCTGGAGTAAGTTACGGGGCGGGAGCCCAAATGAGCAGTTCTTC. As protein: CAWSKLRGGSPNEQFF.

This chain links TRBV7-9 with TRBJ2-7; 8 bases match TRBD2. In germline, CDR1 is SEHNR, CDR2 FQNEAQ (reference sequence). CDR3 length equals 14 residues. V was clipped by 5 bases and J by 5 bases; unmatched bases: 8. Here the CDR3 reads CASSRTAGEDEQYF. The CDR3 coding sequence is TGTGCCAGCAGCAGGACAGCGGGAGAAGACGAGCAGTACTTC.

The chain recombines TRBV5-1 with TRBJ2-7, with D perhaps TRBD1 (6 bases). Germline V gives CDR1 SGHRS, CDR2 YFSETQ. The CDR3 has 14 residues. V was pared by 2 bases and J by 2 bases, with 11 bases between. The CDR3 DNA follows: TGCGCCAGCAGCTTTCGGGCAGGGGCCTACGAGCAGTACTTC. Its translation: CASSFRAGAYEQYF.

The chain is built from TRBV27 and TRBJ1-2, with a tentative D call TRBD1 (5 bases). Germline CDR1 is MNHEY and CDR2 is SMNVEV (reference sequence). Trimming removed 2 bases from V and 3 bases from J, with 13 bases in between. This CDR3 spans 15 amino acids. This CDR3 is CASSLARGQDYGYTF. The DNA of the CDR3 is TGTGCCAGCAGTTTAGCTAGGGGCCAGGACTATGGCTACACCTTC.

The V gene is TRBV7-3, the J gene TRBJ2-7, with D possibly matching TRBD1 (5 bases). Germline V lookup: CDR1 SGHTA, CDR2 FQGTGA. V lost 5 bases and J lost 5, with 13 bases in between. CDR3 size: 13 residues. The DNA of the CDR3 is TGTGCCAGCAGCCCAGAAGGACACGACGAGCAGTACTTC. Translated: CASSPEGHDEQYF.

The CDR3 region has the DNA TGCGCCAGCAGCTTGGTCGAGGGACCTCCACCCTACGAGCAGTACTTC. Translated, it gives CASSLVEGPPPYEQYF. The chain couples TRBV5-1 to TRBJ2-7; perhaps D is TRBD1 or TRBD2 (5 bases each). The germline V gene encodes CDR1 SGHRS and CDR2 YFSETQ. V lost 0 bases to trimming and J lost 2 bases, with 15 bases between them. The CDR3 has 16 amino acids.

The chain employs TRBV7-9 and TRBJ2-5, with D possibly matching TRBD2 (6 bases). Per the germline V gene, CDR1 is SEHNR and CDR2 is FQNEAQ (reference sequence). This CDR3 is built from 17 residues. Trimming pared 1 base from V and 2 bases from J, leaving 17 bases between. The CDR3 DNA is TGTGCCAGCAGCTTAGAAGTTTCGGGGGTGGGTCAAGAGACCCAGTACTTC. Translated: CASSLEVSGVGQETQYF.